These 27 T cell receptor beta chains came from one sample sequenced in a study of blood T cell repertoires in COVID-19. Profiled with immunoSEQ multiplex PCR; TCRdb holds only in-frame clones, not every one. The table has roughly 300,000 clones, 80% to 90% seen once. The specimen was peripheral blood. These receptors all stem from a man aged 18 to 30 who had recovered from COVID-19.

The rearrangement links TRBV7-8 to TRBJ2-6, with 7 bases that match TRBD1. The ends lost 4 bases at V and 11 bases at J; junction bases unmatched: 5. The length of the CDR3 is 13 residues. Germline V CDR1 and CDR2: SGHVS, FQNEAQ. CDR3 DNA sequence: TGTGCCAGCAGCTCAGGGGGTTTCGACGTCCTGACTTTC. It encodes CASSSGGFDVLTF.

The genes are TRBV4-1 and TRBJ1-5; D gene unclear. The length of the CDR3 is 13 residues. Germline CDR1 MGHRA, CDR2 YSYEKL. Trimming stripped 4 bases from V and 3 bases from J, with 7 bases between. CDR3 sequence reads: CASSLDSNQPQHF. The CDR3 DNA reads as TGCGCCAGCAGCCTGGACTCCAATCAGCCCCAGCATTTT.

In DNA form, the CDR3 reads TGTGCCAGCAGCCGACTAGTGGTTAGCACAGATACGCAGTATTTT. This translates into CASSRLVVSTDTQYF. The chain recombines TRBV3-1 (or the pseudogene TRBV3-2) with TRBJ2-3; the D gene is possibly TRBD2 (6 bases). CDR3 length equals 15 residues. Trimming took 4 bases from V and 0 from J, leaving 11 bases between them. CDR1 and CDR2 (germline): LGHDT, YNNKEL (reference sequence).

This sequence joins TRBV19 and TRBJ1-4; D possibly corresponds to TRBD1 (6 bases). From germline, CDR1 is LNHDA and CDR2 SQIVND (reference sequence). This CDR3 spans 13 amino acids. The germline V and J ends were trimmed by 5 bases and 15 bases, with 19 bases remaining between them. This chain's CDR3 is CASSEGQGHYVFF. The CDR3 region has the DNA TGTGCCAGTAGTGAGGGGCAGGGGCATTACGTGTTTTTT.

This sequence joins TRBV7-9 and TRBJ1-2, with D tentatively TRBD1 (6 bases). Trimming took off 3 bases at V and 4 bases at J, with 12 bases between the two ends. The CDR3 has 14 residues. Germline-derived CDR1 and CDR2 are SEHNR and FQNEAQ (reference sequence). The CDR3 spells CASSLDSLGYGYTF. The DNA for the CDR3 is TGTGCCAGCAGCTTGGACAGTCTGGGCTATGGCTACACCTTC.

The chain has TRBV3-1 (or the pseudogene TRBV3-2) and TRBJ2-7; 8 bases match TRBD2. Germline V gene data show CDR1 as LGHDT and CDR2 as YNNKEL (reference sequence). The CDR3 sequence is 15 residues long. The trim removed 3 bases at V and 2 bases at J, leaving 6 bases unmatched. The CDR3 spells CASSHTSGTPYEQYF. The CDR3 nucleotides are TGTGCCAGCAGCCACACTAGCGGAACCCCCTACGAGCAGTACTTC.

The CDR3 here is CASSQGWRGTRGYTF. The DNA of the CDR3 is TGTGCCAGCAGCCAAGGATGGAGGGGAACACGTGGCTACACCTTC. The chain has TRBV3-1 (or the pseudogene TRBV3-2) and TRBJ1-2; D perhaps matches TRBD1 (5 bases). The CDR3 contains 15 residues. Germline assignment: CDR1 LGHDT and CDR2 YNNKEL (reference sequence). Trimming shortened V by 1 base and J by 7 bases, and 16 bases separated the two germline ends.

The rearrangement links TRBV18 to TRBJ2-7; D is ambiguous. The CDR3 has 15 residues. Germline CDR1 and CDR2: KGHSH and LQKENI. V was cut by 0 bases and J by 0 bases, with 9 bases left in between. The CDR3 loop is CASSPPQSTSYEQYF. The CDR3 DNA is TGTGCCAGCTCACCACCGCAGTCCACCTCCTACGAGCAGTACTTC.

V gene TRBV6-5 combines with J gene TRBJ2-1; 7 nucleotides line up with TRBD2. CDR1 MNHEY and CDR2 SVGAGI come from the germline V gene. This CDR3 region has 15 residues. J gave up 8 bases and V 4 bases, and 11 bases lay outside the gene matches. The CDR3 protein is CASSSGTTVGDEQFF. In DNA form, the CDR3 reads TGTGCCAGCAGTTCGGGGACTACCGTCGGAGATGAGCAGTTCTTC.

The chain links TRBV10-3 to TRBJ2-5; D perhaps matches TRBD1 (6 bases). Germline V CDR1 and CDR2: ENHRY, SYGVKD. V was shortened by 3 bases and J by 4 bases, with 12 bases between the two germline ends. The CDR3 sequence is 14 residues long. The CDR3 DNA sequence: TGTGCCATCAGTGACAAGGGGGAGATAGAGACCCAGTACTTC. This encodes CAISDKGEIETQYF.

V usage is TRBV10-2 and J usage is TRBJ2-5; D not resolved. The CDR3 runs to 15 residues. Deletions cut 2 bases from V and 0 bases from J, with 10 bases between. Germline values: CDR1 WSHSY, CDR2 SAAADI. As DNA, the CDR3 is TGCGCCAGCAGTGAGAACCTGAACAACCAAGAGACCCAGTACTTC. Protein sequence: CASSENLNNQETQYF.

Concerning this clone itself: Distinct nucleotide sequences in the sample also encode this CDR3. J is TRBJ2-7 and V is TRBV6-5, with 11 positions matching TRBD2. The germline V gene has CDR1 MNHEY and CDR2 SVGAGI. The CDR3 extends over 14 amino acids. The J segment lost 2 bases and the V segment lost 6 bases, leaving 3 bases of the junction unmatched. The DNA for the CDR3 is TGTGCCAGCAGCCCGACTAGCGGGACCTACGAGCAGTACTTC. This encodes CASSPTSGTYEQYF.

The chain has TRBV2 and TRBJ2-2; 7 nucleotides line up with TRBD2. The CDR3 extends over 14 amino acids. Germline V gene data show CDR1 as SNHLY and CDR2 as FYNNEI. Germline trimming cut 7 bases from V and 4 bases from J; bases unmatched to any gene: 6. The CDR3 sequence is CASMRDYSTGELFF. For the CDR3, the DNA is TGTGCCAGCATGCGGGACTACTCCACCGGGGAGCTGTTTTTT.

The chain carries TRBV11-2 and TRBJ2-2; D may be TRBD2 (5 bases). The CDR3 has 15 amino acids. V shed 5 bases and J shed 6 bases, with 16 bases lying between them. Germline assignment: CDR1 SGHAT and CDR2 FQNNGV. CDR3 amino acids: CASSADFFDAGELFF. CDR3 coding DNA: TGTGCCAGCAGCGCGGACTTTTTCGACGCCGGGGAGCTGTTTTTT.

The chain combines TRBV9 with TRBJ2-1; possible D gene TRBD2, 5 bases. The V end lost 0 bases, the J end lost 7 bases, and 17 bases lay between the germline ends. This CDR3 spans 16 amino acids. Germline V CDR1 and CDR2: SGDLS, YYNGEE. The CDR3 bases are TGTGCCAGCAGCGTAGGTCAAGGACTGGTTAGGAATGAGCAGTTCTTC. Translated: CASSVGQGLVRNEQFF.

This chain links TRBV7-8 with TRBJ1-1; 7 nucleotides align to TRBD1. CDR3 length: 15 amino acids. In germline, CDR1 is SGHVS, CDR2 FQNEAQ. V trimming: 3 bases; J trimming: 1 base; junction bases outside the gene matches: 5. The DNA of the CDR3 is TGTGCCAGCAGCTTGCTACAGGGGAAGAACACTGAAGCTTTCTTT. Its protein product is CASSLLQGKNTEAFF.

This clone was recorded once. The J gene is TRBJ2-1, the V gene TRBV6-5, with 11 bases matching TRBD2. Trimming cost V 4 bases and J 13 bases; bases outside gene matches: 3. Germline values: CDR1 MNHEY, CDR2 SVGAGI. This CDR3 comprises 12 residues. CDR3 coding DNA: TGTGCCAGCAGTTTAGCGGGAGGGGGTCAGTTCTTC. It is translated as CASSLAGGGQFF.

The chain combines TRBV5-1 with TRBJ1-4; D gene unclear. V was pared by 3 bases and J by 8 bases, with 8 bases between. Germline V gives CDR1 SGHRS, CDR2 YFSETQ. The CDR3 totals 12 residues. The CDR3 DNA reads TGCGCCAGCAGCTCAGACGGGGAAAAACTGTTTTTT. Amino acids: CASSSDGEKLFF.

A single count supports this clone. The chain links TRBV5-1 to TRBJ2-5; 7 nucleotides line up with TRBD2. The germline V gene encodes CDR1 SGHRS and CDR2 YFSETQ. CDR3 length: 13 residues. V was pared by 5 bases and J by 5 bases, with 6 bases of the junction left unmatched. The CDR3: CASRRPGGETQYF. The CDR3, as DNA: TGCGCCAGCAGAAGACCGGGAGGTGAGACCCAGTACTTC.

The chain's CDR3 is CASSIAGHHQRTEAFF. CDR3 sequence (DNA): TGTGCCAGTAGTATAGCGGGACACCACCAGAGAACTGAAGCTTTCTTT. The rearrangement links TRBV19 to TRBJ1-1; D perhaps matches TRBD1 (6 bases). Germline V CDR1 and CDR2: LNHDA, SQIVND (reference sequence). There are 16 residues in the CDR3. Trimming stripped 1 base from V and 5 bases from J, with 17 bases between. Variable domain in full (rest from reference TRBV19 and TRBJ1-1): DGGITQSPKYLFRKEGQNVTLSCEQNLNHDAMYWYRQDPGQGLRLIYYSQIVNDFQKGDIAEGYSVSREKKESFPLTVTSAQKNPTAFYLCASSIAGHHQRTEAFFGQGTRLTVV.

This clone was picked up one time. The genes are TRBV10-2 and TRBJ2-3; 8 bases align to TRBD2. V gave up 3 bases and J gave up 3 bases; unmatched junction bases: 8. CDR1 WSHSY and CDR2 SAAADI come from the germline V gene. The CDR3 totals 16 residues. The CDR3 is CASSDSRREATDTQYF. The CDR3, as DNA: TGCGCCAGCAGTGATTCAAGGCGGGAGGCGACAGATACGCAGTATTTT.

CDR3 bases: TGTGCCAGTCGGCGGGGCAGAGATCAGCCCCAGCATTTT. It codes for CASRRGRDQPQHF. The V call is TRBV19, the J call TRBJ1-5; a weak D match, TRBD1 (5 bases). Trimming pared 8 bases from V and 5 bases from J, leaving 13 bases between. This CDR3 is 13 amino acids long. Germline assignment: CDR1 LNHDA and CDR2 SQIVND (reference sequence).

J is TRBJ1-1 and V is TRBV10-2; D ambiguous. Deletions cut 7 bases from V and 0 bases from J, with 9 bases between. Germline V gives CDR1 WSHSY, CDR2 SAAADI. This CDR3 has 13 amino acids. The CDR3 DNA reads TGCGCCAGCACCCAGTTCATGAACACTGAAGCTTTCTTT. It encodes CASTQFMNTEAFF.

The rearrangement joins TRBV15 to TRBJ2-3; no clear D. Germline CDR1 is LNHNV and CDR2 is YYDKDF (reference sequence). V lost 3 bases to trimming and J lost 5 bases, with 3 bases between them. The CDR3 extends over 11 amino acids. CDR3 protein: CATSSGDTQYF. The CDR3 DNA is TGTGCCACCAGCAGCGGAGATACGCAGTATTTT.

The chain combines TRBV5-1 with TRBJ1-5, with D possibly TRBD1 on 6 matching bases. V was cut by 3 bases and J by 5 bases, with 9 bases left in between. The germline gives CDR1 SGHRS, CDR2 YFSETQ. This CDR3 has 13 residues. CDR3 DNA sequence: TGCGCCAGCAGCTCGACAGGAGATCAGCCCCAGCATTTT. It translates to CASSSTGDQPQHF.

The gene calls are TRBV6-5 and TRBJ1-5; D remains unclear. Trimming left V 0 bases short and J 6 bases short, with 9 bases between. The CDR3 is 14 residues long. The germline gives CDR1 MNHEY, CDR2 SVGAGI. CDR3 in amino acids: CASSYSRYSQPQHF. The CDR3 DNA is TGTGCCAGCAGTTACTCGAGGTATTCTCAGCCCCAGCATTTT.

J is TRBJ2-3 and V is TRBV7-3, with 9 positions matching TRBD2. The CDR3 length is 15 residues. CDR1 is SGHTA, CDR2 FQGTGA, per germline. With 6 bases clipped from V and 2 bases from J, the junction kept 6 bases outside the gene matches. The CDR3 spells CASSSAGGLTDTQYF. For the CDR3, the DNA is TGTGCCAGCAGTTCGGCGGGAGGGCTCACAGATACGCAGTATTTT. The full variable domain, rest sourced from reference TRBV7-3 and TRBJ2-3, is GAGVSQTPSNKVTEKGKYVELRCDPISGHTALYWYRQSLGQGPEFLIYFQGTGAADDSGLPNDRFFAVRPEGSVSTLKIQRTERGDSAVYLCASSSAGGLTDTQYFGPGTRLTVL.